These 20 T cell receptor beta chains came from one sample sequenced in a study of blood T cell repertoires in COVID-19. Measured with immunoSEQ multiplex PCR; TCRdb has only the in-frame clones, and not every one. The sample lists approximately 180,000 clones, about 93% seen once, with 0.5% to 0.6% in the top ten. The specimen sequenced was peripheral blood. These receptor sequences come from a man aged 50-59 years with acute or convalescent COVID-19.

The chain combines TRBV5-6 with TRBJ2-2; 9 nucleotides align to TRBD2. Germline trimming cut 4 bases from V and 1 base from J; bases unmatched to any gene: 5. The germline V gene has CDR1 SGHDT and CDR2 YYEEEE. The length of the CDR3 is 16 residues. The CDR3: CASSPLTSGNTGELFF. For the CDR3, the DNA is TGTGCCAGCAGCCCCCTGACTAGCGGGAACACCGGGGAGCTGTTTTTT. Supplemented by reference TRBV5-6 and TRBJ2-2, the full variable domain reads DAGVTQSPTHLIKTRGQQVTLRCSPKSGHDTVSWYQQALGQGPQFIFQYYEEEERQRGNFPDRFSGHQFPNYSSELNVNALLLGDSALYLCASSPLTSGNTGELFFGEGSRLTVL.

The chain uses TRBV2 and TRBJ1-4, with unresolved D. The V end lost 8 bases, the J end lost 4 bases, and 11 bases lay between the germline ends. Germline V gene lookup returns CDR1 SNHLY and CDR2 FYNNEI. This CDR3 is 13 amino acids long. CDR3 protein: CASSRGFNEKLFF. The DNA of the CDR3 is TGTGCCAGCTCCCGCGGGTTTAATGAAAAACTGTTTTTT.

The rearrangement uses TRBV27 and TRBJ2-7; 16 bases fit TRBD2. The CDR3 runs to 18 residues. With 4 bases clipped from V and 6 bases from J, the junction kept 12 bases outside the gene matches. CDR1 is MNHEY, CDR2 SMNVEV, per germline (reference sequence). The CDR3 here is CASSSGLAGGGVLSEQYF. CDR3 in DNA: TGTGCCAGCAGTTCGGGACTAGCGGGAGGGGGGGTATTGTCCGAGCAGTACTTC.

The chain has TRBV6-5 and TRBJ2-1, with 7 bases that match TRBD2. The CDR3 is 14 residues long. Trimming at V came to 2 bases and at J to 10 bases, leaving 8 bases not matched to a gene. Germline loops: CDR1 MNHEY, CDR2 SVGAGI. DNA of the CDR3: TGTGCCAGCAGTTACGAGCGGGATTTTGGGGAGCAGTTCTTC. Translating it yields CASSYERDFGEQFF.

The chain is built from TRBV14 and TRBJ2-3; the D is unclear. This CDR3 spans 15 amino acids. CDR1 is SGHDN, CDR2 FVKESK, per germline. V was shortened by 0 bases and J by 9 bases, with 16 bases between the two germline ends. CDR3 loop: CASSQDPQSKWTQYF. CDR3 nucleotides: TGTGCCAGCAGCCAAGACCCCCAGTCAAAATGGACGCAGTATTTT.

This sequence joins TRBV9 and TRBJ1-2; no clear D gene. The V and J ends lost 2 bases and 2 bases respectively, with 25 bases between them. Germline V gene lookup returns CDR1 SGDLS and CDR2 YYNGEE. There are 19 residues in the CDR3. The CDR3 protein is CASSVYTTPFPGLNYGYTF. DNA for the CDR3: TGTGCCAGCAGCGTTTATACGACACCATTCCCCGGCTTGAACTATGGCTACACCTTC.

The J gene is TRBJ1-1, the V gene TRBV19, with 10 bases lining up with TRBD1. CDR3 length: 14 residues. Germline assignment: CDR1 LNHDA and CDR2 SQIVND (reference sequence). Trimming took 5 bases from V and 7 from J; bases not matched to a gene: 7. The DNA for the CDR3 is TGTGCCAGTAGTCCCAGGACAGGGGGGATTGAAGCTTTCTTT. This sequence encodes CASSPRTGGIEAFF.

V and J are TRBV5-8 and TRBJ2-6, with 8 positions matching TRBD2. Germline-derived CDR1 and CDR2 are SGHTS and YDEGEE. This CDR3 has 20 amino acids. V lost 0 bases to trimming and J lost 3 bases; unmatched junction nucleotides: 14. CDR3 nucleotides: TGTGCCAGCAGCTTGGGGGCCTTACTAGCGGTGGCTGGTGGGGCCAACGTCCTGACTTTC. This translates into CASSLGALLAVAGGANVLTF.

This chain links TRBV4-1 with TRBJ2-3, with TRBD1 matching over 8 bases. V gave up 2 bases and J gave up 3 bases; unmatched junction bases: 7. This CDR3 region has 16 residues. Germline V gives CDR1 MGHRA, CDR2 YSYEKL. CDR3 in DNA: TGCGCCAGCAGCCAAACAGACAGGGGAATTACAGATACGCAGTATTTT. Amino acids: CASSQTDRGITDTQYF.

V usage is TRBV21-1 and J usage is TRBJ2-2; no check of the table's D call, TRBD2, against the DNA was made. TRBV21-1 is flagged as a pseudogene. The CDR3 loop spans 23 amino acids. The CDR3 protein is CASSKTGFLAGWTSSVRAGELFF. The DNA for the CDR3 is TGTGCCAGCAGCAAAACGGGGTTTCTAGCGGGATGGACAAGTTCTGTTAGGGCCGGGGAGCTGTTTTTT.

CDR3 protein: CASSRSIPSSYNEQFF. Written as DNA, the CDR3 is TGTGCCAGCAGCCGTAGCATTCCGAGCTCCTACAATGAGCAGTTCTTC. This chain uses TRBV7-2 with TRBJ2-1; D call uncertain. This CDR3 spans 16 amino acids. CDR1 SGHTA and CDR2 FQGNSA come from the germline V gene. Trimming left V 5 bases short and J 0 bases short, with 14 bases between.

This clone came up once. This chain links TRBV3-1 (or the pseudogene TRBV3-2) with TRBJ2-1, with a possible D match to TRBD1 (5 bases). Trimming shortened V by 0 bases and J by 5 bases, and 11 bases separated the two germline ends. The CDR3 length is 15 residues. Looked up from germline, CDR1 is LGHDT and CDR2 is YNNKEL (reference sequence). CDR3 region: CASSQEWGRHNEQFF. In DNA, the CDR3 is TGTGCCAGCAGCCAAGAATGGGGCAGACACAATGAGCAGTTCTTC.

The CDR3 sequence: CASSYSGLAGGKTQYF. DNA for the CDR3: TGTGCCAGCAGTTACTCGGGTCTAGCGGGGGGGAAGACCCAGTACTTC. The chain is built from TRBV6-5 and TRBJ2-5; 12 bases fit TRBD2. V gave up 0 bases and J gave up 6 bases; unmatched junction bases: 5. The germline V gene encodes CDR1 MNHEY and CDR2 SVGAGI. The CDR3 is 16 residues long.

The chain employs TRBV10-1 and TRBJ1-4; D unresolved. V shed 3 bases and J shed 10 bases, with 15 bases lying between them. The CDR3 contains 14 residues. Germline CDR1 reads WNHNN; CDR2 reads SYGVQD (reference sequence). The CDR3 DNA reads as TGCGCCAGCAGTGAAGGCGGGATAATGGGAAAACTGTTTTTT. Protein sequence: CASSEGGIMGKLFF.

The rearrangement links TRBV9 to TRBJ2-7, with 7 positions matching TRBD1. The CDR3 runs 16 residues. V lost 2 bases, J lost 3 bases, and 11 bases stayed unmatched. Germline V gene data show CDR1 as SGDLS and CDR2 as YYNGEE. The CDR3 reads CASSVKPGQSHYEQYV. In DNA form, the CDR3 reads TGTGCCAGCAGCGTCAAACCGGGACAGAGTCACTACGAGCAGTACGTC.

The rearrangement joins TRBV28 to TRBJ2-1; TRBD2 matches 8 bases. There are 14 residues in the CDR3. Germline CDR1 and CDR2: MDHEN and SYDVKM. Germline trimming cut 2 bases from V and 4 bases from J; bases unmatched to any gene: 1. The CDR3 is CASSLPGGYNEQFF. For the CDR3, the DNA is TGTGCCAGCAGTTTACCGGGAGGGTACAATGAGCAGTTCTTC.

The rearrangement links TRBV3-1 (or the pseudogene TRBV3-2) to TRBJ2-3; 7 nucleotides align to TRBD2. V lost 1 base and J lost 3; bases outside the gene matches: 7. The CDR3 covers 16 residues. Germline assignment: CDR1 LGHDT and CDR2 YNNKEL (reference sequence). The CDR3 coding sequence is TGTGCCAGCAGCCAAGGTTTCACTAGCGAAACAGATACGCAGTATTTT. Its translation: CASSQGFTSETDTQYF.

The gene calls are TRBV6-2 or TRBV6-3 and TRBJ2-3, with a weak D call TRBD2 (5 bases). Germline loops: CDR1 MNHEY, CDR2 SVGEGT. The CDR3 length is 14 residues. V lost 5 bases and J lost 6, with 15 bases in between. CDR3 coding DNA: TGTGCCAGCAGTAAACTAGTCCCCCCGGATACGCAGTATTTT. Amino acids: CASSKLVPPDTQYF.

This clone was seen a single time. The genes are TRBV3-1 (or the pseudogene TRBV3-2) and TRBJ2-1; TRBD2 matches at 12 bases. J gave up 3 bases and V 2 bases, and 5 bases lay outside the gene matches. The CDR3 consists of 17 residues. The germline CDR1 and CDR2 sequences are LGHDT and YNNKEL (reference sequence). CDR3 nucleotides: TGTGCCAGCAGCCAATTACGACTAGCGGGGGACTACAATGAGCAGTTCTTC. Translated: CASSQLRLAGDYNEQFF.

This clone was detected only once. The J gene is TRBJ2-1, the V gene TRBV11-2, with 9 bases identical to TRBD2. There are 14 residues in the CDR3. Per the germline V gene, CDR1 is SGHAT and CDR2 is FQNNGV. V gave up 3 bases and J gave up 5 bases; unmatched junction bases: 2. This chain's CDR3 is CASSLAGGDNEQFF. DNA of the CDR3: TGTGCCAGCAGCTTGGCGGGGGGGGACAATGAGCAGTTCTTC.